This T cell receptor beta chain appears in the sequencing data of a study of T cells in Graves' hyperthyroidism and ophthalmopathy. Germline V CDR1 and CDR2: MNHEY, SMNVEV (reference sequence). Trimming pared 5 bases from V and 2 bases from J, leaving 15 bases between. This CDR3 comprises 15 residues. RNA transcripts gave rise to amplified TCR beta CDR3 regions. HTBI primers were employed in a first-round RT-PCR of the TCR CDR3. One entry per CDR3 protein results from TCRdb running MiXCR on the multiplex PCR reads. This sample has 150,000 to 200,000 distinct CDR3 sequences, with over 7.5% found just once.

This chain uses TRBV27 with TRBJ2-5; perhaps TRBD2 as D (6 bases). The clonotype was recovered from a young woman with Graves' hyperthyroidism that later progressed to Graves' ophthalmopathy. The specimen sequenced was blood. DNA of the CDR3: TGTGCCAGCAGTCCAACCCCTAGCGTTCAAGAGACCCAGTACTTC. The encoded protein is CASSPTPSVQETQYF.